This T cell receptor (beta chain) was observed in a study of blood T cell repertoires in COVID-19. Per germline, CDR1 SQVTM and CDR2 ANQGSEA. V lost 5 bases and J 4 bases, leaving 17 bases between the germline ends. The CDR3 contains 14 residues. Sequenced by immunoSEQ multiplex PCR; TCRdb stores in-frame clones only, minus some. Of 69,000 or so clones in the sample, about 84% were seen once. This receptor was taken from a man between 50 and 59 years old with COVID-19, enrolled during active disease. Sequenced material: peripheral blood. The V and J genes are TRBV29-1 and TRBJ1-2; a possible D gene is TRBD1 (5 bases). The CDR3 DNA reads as TGCAGCGTTCAAGGTGGGGCGGAGGGCTATGGCTACACCTTC. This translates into CSVQGGAEGYGYTF.